A single sample gave rise to the 21 T cell receptor beta chains below, sequenced in a study of CD8 T cells in Susac syndrome. Random hexamers primed reverse transcription of about 0.5 to 1 ug RNA. TCRdb re-called the immunoSEQ multiplex PCR reads with MiXCR, one entry per CDR3 protein. The repertoire holds about 160,000 distinct CDR3 sequences, with approximately 90% as singletons. Material for sequencing was CD4+ T cells from PBMCs. These receptors came from a human donor in good health.

The J gene is TRBJ2-2, the V gene TRBV7-3; D gene unclear. CDR3 length: 14 amino acids. Trimming stripped 5 bases from V and 1 base from J, with 8 bases between. Germline V gene sequence: CDR1 SGHTA, CDR2 FQGTGA. The CDR3 reads CASSNDMNTGELFF. In DNA, the CDR3 is TGTGCCAGCAGCAATGACATGAACACCGGGGAGCTGTTTTTT.

V gene TRBV7-9 combines with J gene TRBJ2-3; 11 nucleotides match TRBD2. CDR1 is SEHNR, CDR2 FQNEAQ, per germline (reference sequence). CDR3 length equals 15 residues. Losses at the gene ends were 5 bases for V and 3 bases for J; bases not matched to a gene: 4. This chain's CDR3 is CASSVSGGATDTQYF. CDR3 sequence (DNA): TGTGCCAGCAGCGTTAGCGGGGGGGCTACAGATACGCAGTATTTT.

This rearrangement joins TRBV5-1 to TRBJ1-1; 7 nucleotides agree with TRBD1. Germline loops: CDR1 SGHRS, CDR2 YFSETQ. J lost 3 bases, V lost 5 bases, and 4 bases had no gene match. The CDR3 has 13 residues. In nucleotides, the CDR3 is TGCGCCAGCAGTTTTGGGACAGACACTGAAGCTTTCTTT. It is translated as CASSFGTDTEAFF.

V usage is TRBV19 and J usage is TRBJ2-6, with TRBD2 identical over 7 bases. Germline CDR1 and CDR2: LNHDA and SQIVND (reference sequence). With V trimmed by 3 bases and J by 0 bases, 2 bases remained unmatched. CDR3 size: 16 residues. CDR3 in DNA: TGTGCCAGTAGTATCGGCGGGAGCTCTGGGGCCAACGTCCTGACTTTC. Translation: CASSIGGSSGANVLTF. Full variable domain (outside the CDR3, taken from reference TRBV19 and TRBJ2-6): DGGITQSPKYLFRKEGQNVTLSCEQNLNHDAMYWYRQDPGQGLRLIYYSQIVNDFQKGDIAEGYSVSREKKESFPLTVTSAQKNPTAFYLCASSIGGSSGANVLTFGAGSRLTVL.

Written as DNA, the CDR3 is TGTGCCAGCAGCTTTAGGGGCCTGAACACCGGGGAGCTGTTTTTT. This encodes CASSFRGLNTGELFF. This chain connects TRBV7-2 to TRBJ2-2; TRBD1 might be the D (5 bases). This CDR3 region has 15 residues. Germline-derived CDR1 and CDR2 are SGHTA and FQGNSA. With 3 bases removed from V and 1 base from J, the gap between germline ends came to 9 bases.

The CDR3 reads CASSLGGGEAQPQHF. CDR3 bases: TGTGCCAGCAGTTTAGGAGGGGGCGAGGCTCAGCCCCAGCATTTT. The chain recombines TRBV28 with TRBJ1-5; 7 positions agree with TRBD1. Germline values: CDR1 MDHEN, CDR2 SYDVKM. V gave up 2 bases and J gave up 6 bases; unmatched junction bases: 7. The CDR3 consists of 15 residues.

This clonotype was recorded only once. The V gene is TRBV28, the J gene TRBJ2-7; D ambiguous. The CDR3 loop spans 15 amino acids. Per the germline V gene, CDR1 is MDHEN and CDR2 is SYDVKM. Trimming stripped 7 bases from V and 1 base from J, with 17 bases between. CDR3 sequence reads: CASIFQVTRSYEQYF. Here the CDR3 DNA reads TGTGCCAGCATCTTTCAGGTGACGAGGTCCTACGAGCAGTACTTC.

J is TRBJ2-7 and V is TRBV2, with a possible D match to TRBD1 (6 bases). Trimming cost V 6 bases and J 3 bases, with 18 bases left between them. Germline loops: CDR1 SNHLY, CDR2 FYNNEI. There are 15 residues in the CDR3. The CDR3 loop reads CASSVDRPRLYEQYF. In DNA form, the CDR3 reads TGTGCCAGCAGCGTAGACAGGCCACGTCTCTACGAGCAGTACTTC.

V and J are TRBV2 and TRBJ1-1, with D uncertain. Germline values: CDR1 SNHLY, CDR2 FYNNEI. The CDR3 spans 11 residues. V lost 8 bases, J lost 5 bases, and 9 bases lay in between. The CDR3 region has the DNA TGTGCCAGCCGGGCACGTACTGAAGCTTTCTTT. Residues: CASRARTEAFF.

The chain uses TRBV20-1 and TRBJ2-7; D unresolved. CDR3 length: 13 amino acids. Trimming shortened V by 5 bases and J by 1 base, and 12 bases separated the two germline ends. Germline CDR1 reads DFQATT; CDR2 reads SNEGSKA (reference sequence). CDR3 region: CSARRLDSYEQYF. DNA of the CDR3: TGCAGTGCTCGCCGCTTGGATTCCTACGAGCAGTACTTC.

This clonotype was observed a single time. CDR3: CSAPRLAGTQETQYF. Written as DNA, the CDR3 is TGCAGTGCCCCGAGACTAGCGGGGACCCAGGAGACCCAGTACTTC. This chain uses TRBV20-1 with TRBJ2-5, with 11 bases identical to TRBD2. The CDR3 totals 15 residues. Germline V lookup: CDR1 DFQATT, CDR2 SNEGSKA (reference sequence). V lost 6 bases and J lost 5; bases outside the gene matches: 11.

The chain carries TRBV6-1 and TRBJ2-4, with D tentatively TRBD1 (5 bases). Germline loops: CDR1 MNHNS, CDR2 SASEGT. V shed 6 bases and J shed 0 bases, with 18 bases lying between them. There are 17 residues in the CDR3. CDR3: CASSSPGRTLAKNIQYF. The CDR3 DNA reads TGTGCCAGCAGCTCCCCAGGGCGGACCCTAGCCAAAAACATTCAGTACTTC.

This chain connects TRBV10-3 to TRBJ2-5; the D is unclear. CDR3 size: 11 residues. The germline V gene has CDR1 ENHRY and CDR2 SYGVKD. Between the trimmed V and J ends, which lost 4 bases and 7 bases, there was a span of 7 bases. CDR3 residues: CAISGGRTQYF. DNA for the CDR3: TGTGCCATCAGTGGAGGACGGACCCAGTACTTC.

The chain links TRBV12-3 or TRBV12-4 to TRBJ1-2; TRBD1 is a possible D gene (5 bases). The CDR3 loop spans 16 amino acids. With 6 bases removed from V and 0 bases from J, the gap between germline ends came to 17 bases. The CDR3 DNA follows: TGTGCCAGCAGCTCGTTGGGGCGGATAGCTAACTATGGCTACACCTTC. This codes for CASSSLGRIANYGYTF.

This rearrangement joins TRBV5-1 to TRBJ2-5; 9 bases are shared with TRBD2. J gave up 0 bases and V 0 bases, and 6 bases lay outside the gene matches. The V gene's germline CDR1 is SGHRS and CDR2 YFSETQ. The CDR3 contains 17 residues. This CDR3 is CASSLGLAGSNQETQYF. The CDR3 nucleotides are TGCGCCAGCAGCTTGGGGCTAGCGGGATCTAACCAAGAGACCCAGTACTTC.

The J gene is TRBJ1-1, the V gene TRBV5-1; D perhaps matches TRBD1 (5 bases). The CDR3 runs 14 residues. Germline V gene sequence: CDR1 SGHRS, CDR2 YFSETQ. The V end lost 4 bases, the J end lost 1 base, and 11 bases lay between the germline ends. The CDR3 region is CASSPYGGNTEAFF. For the CDR3, the DNA is TGCGCCAGCAGCCCGTACGGGGGGAACACTGAAGCTTTCTTT.

The chain has TRBV20-1 and TRBJ1-2; no clear D. Between the trimmed V and J ends, which lost 7 bases and 3 bases, there was a span of 9 bases. The CDR3 covers 11 residues. CDR1 and CDR2 (germline): DFQATT, SNEGSKA (reference sequence). The CDR3 coding sequence is TGCAGTGGGTCTTCGGACTATGGCTACACCTTC. Amino acids: CSGSSDYGYTF.

The chain links TRBV29-1 to TRBJ2-1, with 8 bases lining up with TRBD1. In germline, CDR1 is SQVTM, CDR2 ANQGSEA. Germline trimming cut 6 bases from V and 6 bases from J; bases unmatched to any gene: 4. The CDR3 extends over 12 amino acids. CDR3 sequence reads: CSVDGQGNEQFF. CDR3 sequence (DNA): TGCAGCGTGGATGGACAGGGCAATGAGCAGTTCTTC.

The rearrangement joins TRBV5-1 to TRBJ1-5; D unresolved. Trimming shortened V by 2 bases and J by 3 bases, and 12 bases separated the two germline ends. CDR3 length: 15 residues. CDR1 is SGHRS, CDR2 YFSETQ, per germline. CDR3 amino acids: CASSFGNSFNQPQHF. The DNA of the CDR3 is TGCGCCAGCAGCTTCGGAAACAGCTTCAATCAGCCCCAGCATTTT.

This chain links TRBV5-1 with TRBJ2-7; the match to TRBD1 covers 7 bases. Germline CDR1 is SGHRS and CDR2 is YFSETQ. The V gene end was trimmed by 4 bases and the J gene end by 0 bases; junction bases not matched to a gene: 10. There are 16 residues in the CDR3. The CDR3 coding sequence is TGCGCCAGCAGCCCGAATCCGACAGGGAACTCCTACGAGCAGTACTTC. It yields the protein CASSPNPTGNSYEQYF.

This clonotype has more than one count but fewer than ten. The genes are TRBV5-1 and TRBJ2-4, with 15 bases matching TRBD2. With 4 bases clipped from V and 6 bases from J, the junction kept 2 bases outside the gene matches. The CDR3 runs 15 residues. Germline V CDR1 and CDR2: SGHRS, YFSETQ. The CDR3 nucleotides read TGCGCCAGCAGCCCGGGACTAGCGGGAGGAAACATTCAGTACTTC. It translates to CASSPGLAGGNIQYF.